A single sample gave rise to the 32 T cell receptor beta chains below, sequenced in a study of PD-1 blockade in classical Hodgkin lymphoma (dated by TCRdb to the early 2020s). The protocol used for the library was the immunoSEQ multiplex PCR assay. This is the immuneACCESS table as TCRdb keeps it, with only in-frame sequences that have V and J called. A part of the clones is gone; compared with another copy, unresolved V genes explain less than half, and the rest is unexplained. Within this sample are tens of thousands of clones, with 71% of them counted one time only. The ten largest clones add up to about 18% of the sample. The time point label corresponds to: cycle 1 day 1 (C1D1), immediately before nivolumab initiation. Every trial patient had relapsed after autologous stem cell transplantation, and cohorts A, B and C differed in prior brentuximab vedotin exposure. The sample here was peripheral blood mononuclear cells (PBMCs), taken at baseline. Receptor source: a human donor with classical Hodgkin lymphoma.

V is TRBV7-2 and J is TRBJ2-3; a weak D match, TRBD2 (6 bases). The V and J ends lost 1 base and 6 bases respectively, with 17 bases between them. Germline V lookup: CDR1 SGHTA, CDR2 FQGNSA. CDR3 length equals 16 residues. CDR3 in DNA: TGTGCCAGCAGCTTAGAAGTTAGGAGGGGTAGGGATACGCAGTATTTT. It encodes CASSLEVRRGRDTQYF.

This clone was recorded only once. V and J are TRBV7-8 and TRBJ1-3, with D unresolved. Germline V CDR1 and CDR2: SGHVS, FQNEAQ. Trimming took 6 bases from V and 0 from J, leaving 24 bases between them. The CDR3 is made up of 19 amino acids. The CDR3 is CASSSGGARADLSGNTIYF. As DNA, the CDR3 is TGTGCCAGCAGTAGTGGTGGCGCGAGAGCAGACCTCTCTGGAAACACCATATATTTT.

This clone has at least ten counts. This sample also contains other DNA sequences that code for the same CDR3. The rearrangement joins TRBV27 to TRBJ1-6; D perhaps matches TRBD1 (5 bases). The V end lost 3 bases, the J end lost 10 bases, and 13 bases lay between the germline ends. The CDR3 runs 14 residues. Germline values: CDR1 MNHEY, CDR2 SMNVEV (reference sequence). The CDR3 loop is CASSFRGAGSPLHF. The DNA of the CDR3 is TGTGCCAGCAGTTTTAGGGGAGCGGGGTCACCCCTCCACTTT.

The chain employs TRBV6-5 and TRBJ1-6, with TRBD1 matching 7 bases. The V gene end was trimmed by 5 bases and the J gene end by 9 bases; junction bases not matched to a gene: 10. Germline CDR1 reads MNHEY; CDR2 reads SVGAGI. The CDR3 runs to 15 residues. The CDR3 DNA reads TGTGCCAGCAGTGTGACAGGGCTCGGCAGTTCACCCCTCCACTTT. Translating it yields CASSVTGLGSSPLHF.

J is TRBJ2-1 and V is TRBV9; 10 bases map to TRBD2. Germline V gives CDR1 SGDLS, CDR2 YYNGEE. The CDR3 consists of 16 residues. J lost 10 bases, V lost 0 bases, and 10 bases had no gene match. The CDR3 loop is CASSVGTGLAGDEQFF. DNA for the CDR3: TGTGCCAGCAGCGTAGGGACGGGCCTAGCGGGAGACGAGCAGTTCTTC.

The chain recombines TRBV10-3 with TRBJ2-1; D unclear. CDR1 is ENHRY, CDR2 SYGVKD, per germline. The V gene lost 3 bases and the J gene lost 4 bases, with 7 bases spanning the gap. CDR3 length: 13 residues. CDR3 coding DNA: TGTGCCATCAGTGATCCAAATTACAATGAGCAGTTCTTC. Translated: CAISDPNYNEQFF.

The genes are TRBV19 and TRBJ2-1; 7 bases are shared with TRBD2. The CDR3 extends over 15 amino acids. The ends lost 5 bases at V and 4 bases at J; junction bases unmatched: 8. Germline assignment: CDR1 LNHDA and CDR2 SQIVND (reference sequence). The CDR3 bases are TGTGCCAGTAGTCCGGGGGGTCCCCTTTACAATGAGCAGTTCTTC. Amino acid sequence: CASSPGGPLYNEQFF.

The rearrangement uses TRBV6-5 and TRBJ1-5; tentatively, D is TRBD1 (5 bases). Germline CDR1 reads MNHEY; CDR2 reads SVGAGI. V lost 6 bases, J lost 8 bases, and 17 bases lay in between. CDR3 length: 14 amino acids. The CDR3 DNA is TGTGCCAGCAGCCCCAGGGAACGTAATAAGCCCCAGCATTTT. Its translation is CASSPRERNKPQHF.

The CDR3 DNA is TGTGCCAGCAACAGAGGTAGGGGATCTCAGCCCCAGCATTTT. It is translated as CASNRGRGSQPQHF. This chain links TRBV28 with TRBJ1-5; possible D gene TRBD1, 5 bases. Germline V gives CDR1 MDHEN, CDR2 SYDVKM. The CDR3 has 14 residues. Trimming stripped 7 bases from V and 6 bases from J, with 16 bases between.

The CDR3 bases are TGTGCCTGGAGTAGGGGGATGGACACTGAAGCTTTCTTT. Residues: CAWSRGMDTEAFF. This chain joins TRBV30 and TRBJ1-1; possible D gene TRBD1, 6 bases. The CDR3 is 13 residues long. Trimming shortened V by 2 bases and J by 3 bases, and 10 bases separated the two germline ends. Germline-derived CDR1 and CDR2 are GTSNPN and SVGIG (reference sequence).

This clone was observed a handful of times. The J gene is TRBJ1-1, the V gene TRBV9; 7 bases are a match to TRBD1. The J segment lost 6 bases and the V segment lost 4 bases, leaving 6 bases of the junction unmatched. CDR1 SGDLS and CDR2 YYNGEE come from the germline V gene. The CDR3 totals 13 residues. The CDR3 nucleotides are TGTGCCAGCAGCACTAGTCAGGGGGCTGAAGCTTTCTTT. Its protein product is CASSTSQGAEAFF.

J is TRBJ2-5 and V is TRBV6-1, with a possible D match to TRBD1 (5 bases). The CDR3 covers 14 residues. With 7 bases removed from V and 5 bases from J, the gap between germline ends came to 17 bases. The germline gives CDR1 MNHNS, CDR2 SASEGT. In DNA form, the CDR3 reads TGTGCCAGCATTGGACACCTACTTGGGGAGACCCAGTACTTC. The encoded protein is CASIGHLLGETQYF.

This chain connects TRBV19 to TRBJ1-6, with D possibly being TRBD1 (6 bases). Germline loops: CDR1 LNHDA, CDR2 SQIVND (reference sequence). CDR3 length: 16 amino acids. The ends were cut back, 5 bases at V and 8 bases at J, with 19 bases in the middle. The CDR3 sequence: CASSFNTGQLYSPLHF. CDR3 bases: TGTGCCAGTAGTTTCAATACGGGACAACTTTATTCACCCCTCCACTTT. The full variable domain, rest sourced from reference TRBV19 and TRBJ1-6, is DGGITQSPKYLFRKEGQNVTLSCEQNLNHDAMYWYRQDPGQGLRLIYYSQIVNDFQKGDIAEGYSVSREKKESFPLTVTSAQKNPTAFYLCASSFNTGQLYSPLHFGNGTRLTVT.

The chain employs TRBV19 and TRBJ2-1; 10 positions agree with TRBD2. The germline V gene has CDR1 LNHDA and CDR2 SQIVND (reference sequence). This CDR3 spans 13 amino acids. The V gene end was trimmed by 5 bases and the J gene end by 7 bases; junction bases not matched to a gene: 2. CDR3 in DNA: TGTGCCAGTAGTCATAGCGGGAGGAATGAGCAGTTCTTC. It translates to CASSHSGRNEQFF.

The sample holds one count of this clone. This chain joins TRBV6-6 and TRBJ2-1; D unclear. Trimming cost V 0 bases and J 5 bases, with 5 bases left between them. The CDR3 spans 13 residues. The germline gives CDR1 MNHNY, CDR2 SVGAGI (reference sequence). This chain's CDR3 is CASSYSLHNEQFF. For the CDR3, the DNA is TGTGCCAGCAGTTACTCGCTCCACAATGAGCAGTTCTTC.

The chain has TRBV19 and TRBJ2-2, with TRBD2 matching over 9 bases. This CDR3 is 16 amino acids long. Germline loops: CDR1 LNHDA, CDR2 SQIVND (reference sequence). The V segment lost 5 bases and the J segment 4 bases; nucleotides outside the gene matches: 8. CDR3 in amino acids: CASSFIAGVGTGELFF. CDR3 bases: TGTGCCAGTAGTTTCATAGCGGGAGTGGGCACCGGGGAGCTGTTTTTT.

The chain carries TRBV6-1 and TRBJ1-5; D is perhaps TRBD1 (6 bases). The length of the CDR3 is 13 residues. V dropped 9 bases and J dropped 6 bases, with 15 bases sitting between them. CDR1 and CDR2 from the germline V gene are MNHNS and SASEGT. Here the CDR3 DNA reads TGTGCCAGTCGCGGGGGGGGCGGTCAGCCCCAGCATTTT. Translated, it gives CASRGGGGQPQHF.

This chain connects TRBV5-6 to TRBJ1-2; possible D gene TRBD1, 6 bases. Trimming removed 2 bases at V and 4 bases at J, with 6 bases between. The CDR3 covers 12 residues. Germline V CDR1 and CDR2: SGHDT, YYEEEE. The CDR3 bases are TGTGCCAGCAGCTTCAGGGGCTATGGCTACACCTTC. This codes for CASSFRGYGYTF. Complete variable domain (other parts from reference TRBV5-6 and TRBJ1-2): DAGVTQSPTHLIKTRGQQVTLRCSPKSGHDTVSWYQQALGQGPQFIFQYYEEEERQRGNFPDRFSGHQFPNYSSELNVNALLLGDSALYLCASSFRGYGYTFGSGTRLTVV.

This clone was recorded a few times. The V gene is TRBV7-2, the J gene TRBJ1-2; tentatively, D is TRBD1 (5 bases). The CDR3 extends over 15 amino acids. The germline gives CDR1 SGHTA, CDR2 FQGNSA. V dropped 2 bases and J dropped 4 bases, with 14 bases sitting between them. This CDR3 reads CASSLKRDSSYGYTF. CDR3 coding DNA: TGTGCCAGCAGCTTAAAGAGGGACTCTTCCTATGGCTACACCTTC.

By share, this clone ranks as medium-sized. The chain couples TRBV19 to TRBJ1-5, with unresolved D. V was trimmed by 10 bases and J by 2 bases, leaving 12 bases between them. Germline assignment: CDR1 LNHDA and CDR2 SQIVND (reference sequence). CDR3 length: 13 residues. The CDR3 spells CATGLGGNQPQHF. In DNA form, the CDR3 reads TGTGCCACCGGTCTGGGTGGCAATCAGCCCCAGCATTTT.

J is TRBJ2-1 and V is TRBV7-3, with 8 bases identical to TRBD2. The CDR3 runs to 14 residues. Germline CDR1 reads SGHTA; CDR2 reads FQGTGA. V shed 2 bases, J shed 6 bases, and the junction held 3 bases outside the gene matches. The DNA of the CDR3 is TGTGCCAGCAGCTTAGGTAGCGGGGTCAATGAGCAGTTCTTC. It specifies CASSLGSGVNEQFF.

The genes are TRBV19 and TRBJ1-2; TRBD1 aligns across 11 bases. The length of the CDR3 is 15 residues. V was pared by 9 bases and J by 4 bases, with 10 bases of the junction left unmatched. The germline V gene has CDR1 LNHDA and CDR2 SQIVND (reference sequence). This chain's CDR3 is CASQDRGRTSYGYTF. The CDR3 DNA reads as TGTGCCAGCCAGGACAGGGGGCGAACTAGCTATGGCTACACCTTC. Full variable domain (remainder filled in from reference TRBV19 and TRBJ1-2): DGGITQSPKYLFRKEGQNVTLSCEQNLNHDAMYWYRQDPGQGLRLIYYSQIVNDFQKGDIAEGYSVSREKKESFPLTVTSAQKNPTAFYLCASQDRGRTSYGYTFGSGTRLTVV.

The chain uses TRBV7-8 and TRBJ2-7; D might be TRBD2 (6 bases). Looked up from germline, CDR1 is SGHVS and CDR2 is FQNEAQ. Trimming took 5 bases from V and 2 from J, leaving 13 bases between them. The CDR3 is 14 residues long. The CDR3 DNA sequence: TGTGCCAGCAGCCTGCGGGACCGAGCCTACGAGCAGTACTTC. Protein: CASSLRDRAYEQYF.

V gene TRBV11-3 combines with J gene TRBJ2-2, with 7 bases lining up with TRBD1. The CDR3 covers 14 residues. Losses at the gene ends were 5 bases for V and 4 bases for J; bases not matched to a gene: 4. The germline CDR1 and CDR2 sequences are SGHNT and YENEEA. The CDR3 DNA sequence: TGTGCCAGCAGCCCGACAGGGATCACCGGGGAGCTGTTTTTT. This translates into CASSPTGITGELFF.

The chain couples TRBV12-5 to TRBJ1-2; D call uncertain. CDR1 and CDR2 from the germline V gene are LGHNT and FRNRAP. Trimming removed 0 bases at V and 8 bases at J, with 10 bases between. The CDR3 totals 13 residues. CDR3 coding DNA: TGTGCTAGTGGTTTGGTACTTTCGGGAGGCTACACCTTC. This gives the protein CASGLVLSGGYTF.

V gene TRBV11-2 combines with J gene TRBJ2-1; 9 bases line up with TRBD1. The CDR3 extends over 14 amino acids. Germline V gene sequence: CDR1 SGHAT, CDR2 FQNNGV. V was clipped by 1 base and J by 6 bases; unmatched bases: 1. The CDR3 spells CASSLGGQGNEQFF. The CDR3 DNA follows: TGTGCCAGCAGCTTAGGGGGACAGGGCAATGAGCAGTTCTTC.

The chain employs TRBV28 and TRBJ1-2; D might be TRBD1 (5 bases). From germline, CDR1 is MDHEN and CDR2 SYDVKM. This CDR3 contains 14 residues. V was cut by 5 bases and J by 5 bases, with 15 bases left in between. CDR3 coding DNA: TGTGCCAGCAGTAACAGGATACCCTTTTATGGCTACACCTTC. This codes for CASSNRIPFYGYTF.

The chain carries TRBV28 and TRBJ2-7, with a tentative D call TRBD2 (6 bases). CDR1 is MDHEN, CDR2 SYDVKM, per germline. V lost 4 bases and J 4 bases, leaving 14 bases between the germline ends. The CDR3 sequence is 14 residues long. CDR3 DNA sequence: TGTGCCAGCAGTTCCTACCCGGGGGTTTACGAGCAGTACTTC. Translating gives CASSSYPGVYEQYF.

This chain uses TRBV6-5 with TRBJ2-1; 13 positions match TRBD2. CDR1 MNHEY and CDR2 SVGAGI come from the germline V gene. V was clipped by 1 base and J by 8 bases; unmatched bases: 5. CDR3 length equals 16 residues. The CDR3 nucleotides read TGTGCCAGCAGTTACTTTGGACTAGCGGGAGACGATGAGCAGTTCTTC. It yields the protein CASSYFGLAGDDEQFF.

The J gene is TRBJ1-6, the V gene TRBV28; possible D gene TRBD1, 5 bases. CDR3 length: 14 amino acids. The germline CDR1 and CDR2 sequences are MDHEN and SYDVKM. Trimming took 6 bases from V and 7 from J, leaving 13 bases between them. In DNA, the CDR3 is TGTGCCAGCAGGGGAGGGACGGGAAATTCACCCCTCCACTTT. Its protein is CASRGGTGNSPLHF.

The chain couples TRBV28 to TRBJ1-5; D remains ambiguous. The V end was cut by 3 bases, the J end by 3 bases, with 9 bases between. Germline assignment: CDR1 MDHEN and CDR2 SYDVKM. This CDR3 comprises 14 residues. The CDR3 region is CASSFPGLNQPQHF. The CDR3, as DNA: TGTGCCAGCAGTTTCCCGGGCCTCAATCAGCCCCAGCATTTT.

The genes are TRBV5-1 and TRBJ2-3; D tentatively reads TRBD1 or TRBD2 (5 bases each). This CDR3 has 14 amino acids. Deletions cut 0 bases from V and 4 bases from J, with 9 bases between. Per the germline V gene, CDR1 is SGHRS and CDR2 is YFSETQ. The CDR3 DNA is TGCGCCAGCAGCTTGGGGCAGGGACCAGATACGCAGTATTTT. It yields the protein CASSLGQGPDTQYF.